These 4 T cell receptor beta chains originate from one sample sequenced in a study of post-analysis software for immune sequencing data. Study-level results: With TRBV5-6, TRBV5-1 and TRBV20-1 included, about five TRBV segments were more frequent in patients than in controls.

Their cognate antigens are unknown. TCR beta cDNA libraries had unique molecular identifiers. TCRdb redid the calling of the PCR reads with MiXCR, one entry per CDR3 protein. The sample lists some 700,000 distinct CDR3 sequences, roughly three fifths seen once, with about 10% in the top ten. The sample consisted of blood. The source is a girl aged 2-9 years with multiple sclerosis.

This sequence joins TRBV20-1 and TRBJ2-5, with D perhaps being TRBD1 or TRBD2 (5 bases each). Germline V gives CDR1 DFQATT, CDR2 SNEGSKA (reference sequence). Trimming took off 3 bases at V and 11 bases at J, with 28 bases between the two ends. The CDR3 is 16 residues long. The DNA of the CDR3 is TGCAGTGCTAGGAGTGTAGACCAACCGAACTGGGACGCGCAGTACTTC. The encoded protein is CSARSVDQPNWDAQYF.

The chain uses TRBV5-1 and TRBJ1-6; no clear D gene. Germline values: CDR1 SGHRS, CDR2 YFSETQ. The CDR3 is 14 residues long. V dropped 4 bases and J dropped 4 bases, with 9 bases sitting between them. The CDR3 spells CASSAQRYNSPLHF. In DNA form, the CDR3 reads TGCGCCAGCAGCGCCCAGAGATATAATTCACCCCTCCACTTT.

The CDR3 DNA reads as TGTGCCAGCAGACGCCTAGCGGGCACAGATACGCAGTATTTT. Protein sequence: CASRRLAGTDTQYF. The chain has TRBV5-5 and TRBJ2-3; 7 positions match TRBD2. In germline, CDR1 is SGHKS, CDR2 YYEKEE (reference sequence). This CDR3 contains 14 residues. V was clipped by 5 bases and J by 1 base; unmatched bases: 4.

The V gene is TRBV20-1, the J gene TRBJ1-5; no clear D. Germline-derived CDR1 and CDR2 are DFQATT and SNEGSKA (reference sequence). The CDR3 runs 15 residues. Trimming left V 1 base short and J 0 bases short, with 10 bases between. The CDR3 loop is CSARGRPYSNQPQHF. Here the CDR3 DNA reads TGCAGTGCTAGAGGACGGCCCTATAGCAATCAGCCCCAGCATTTT.